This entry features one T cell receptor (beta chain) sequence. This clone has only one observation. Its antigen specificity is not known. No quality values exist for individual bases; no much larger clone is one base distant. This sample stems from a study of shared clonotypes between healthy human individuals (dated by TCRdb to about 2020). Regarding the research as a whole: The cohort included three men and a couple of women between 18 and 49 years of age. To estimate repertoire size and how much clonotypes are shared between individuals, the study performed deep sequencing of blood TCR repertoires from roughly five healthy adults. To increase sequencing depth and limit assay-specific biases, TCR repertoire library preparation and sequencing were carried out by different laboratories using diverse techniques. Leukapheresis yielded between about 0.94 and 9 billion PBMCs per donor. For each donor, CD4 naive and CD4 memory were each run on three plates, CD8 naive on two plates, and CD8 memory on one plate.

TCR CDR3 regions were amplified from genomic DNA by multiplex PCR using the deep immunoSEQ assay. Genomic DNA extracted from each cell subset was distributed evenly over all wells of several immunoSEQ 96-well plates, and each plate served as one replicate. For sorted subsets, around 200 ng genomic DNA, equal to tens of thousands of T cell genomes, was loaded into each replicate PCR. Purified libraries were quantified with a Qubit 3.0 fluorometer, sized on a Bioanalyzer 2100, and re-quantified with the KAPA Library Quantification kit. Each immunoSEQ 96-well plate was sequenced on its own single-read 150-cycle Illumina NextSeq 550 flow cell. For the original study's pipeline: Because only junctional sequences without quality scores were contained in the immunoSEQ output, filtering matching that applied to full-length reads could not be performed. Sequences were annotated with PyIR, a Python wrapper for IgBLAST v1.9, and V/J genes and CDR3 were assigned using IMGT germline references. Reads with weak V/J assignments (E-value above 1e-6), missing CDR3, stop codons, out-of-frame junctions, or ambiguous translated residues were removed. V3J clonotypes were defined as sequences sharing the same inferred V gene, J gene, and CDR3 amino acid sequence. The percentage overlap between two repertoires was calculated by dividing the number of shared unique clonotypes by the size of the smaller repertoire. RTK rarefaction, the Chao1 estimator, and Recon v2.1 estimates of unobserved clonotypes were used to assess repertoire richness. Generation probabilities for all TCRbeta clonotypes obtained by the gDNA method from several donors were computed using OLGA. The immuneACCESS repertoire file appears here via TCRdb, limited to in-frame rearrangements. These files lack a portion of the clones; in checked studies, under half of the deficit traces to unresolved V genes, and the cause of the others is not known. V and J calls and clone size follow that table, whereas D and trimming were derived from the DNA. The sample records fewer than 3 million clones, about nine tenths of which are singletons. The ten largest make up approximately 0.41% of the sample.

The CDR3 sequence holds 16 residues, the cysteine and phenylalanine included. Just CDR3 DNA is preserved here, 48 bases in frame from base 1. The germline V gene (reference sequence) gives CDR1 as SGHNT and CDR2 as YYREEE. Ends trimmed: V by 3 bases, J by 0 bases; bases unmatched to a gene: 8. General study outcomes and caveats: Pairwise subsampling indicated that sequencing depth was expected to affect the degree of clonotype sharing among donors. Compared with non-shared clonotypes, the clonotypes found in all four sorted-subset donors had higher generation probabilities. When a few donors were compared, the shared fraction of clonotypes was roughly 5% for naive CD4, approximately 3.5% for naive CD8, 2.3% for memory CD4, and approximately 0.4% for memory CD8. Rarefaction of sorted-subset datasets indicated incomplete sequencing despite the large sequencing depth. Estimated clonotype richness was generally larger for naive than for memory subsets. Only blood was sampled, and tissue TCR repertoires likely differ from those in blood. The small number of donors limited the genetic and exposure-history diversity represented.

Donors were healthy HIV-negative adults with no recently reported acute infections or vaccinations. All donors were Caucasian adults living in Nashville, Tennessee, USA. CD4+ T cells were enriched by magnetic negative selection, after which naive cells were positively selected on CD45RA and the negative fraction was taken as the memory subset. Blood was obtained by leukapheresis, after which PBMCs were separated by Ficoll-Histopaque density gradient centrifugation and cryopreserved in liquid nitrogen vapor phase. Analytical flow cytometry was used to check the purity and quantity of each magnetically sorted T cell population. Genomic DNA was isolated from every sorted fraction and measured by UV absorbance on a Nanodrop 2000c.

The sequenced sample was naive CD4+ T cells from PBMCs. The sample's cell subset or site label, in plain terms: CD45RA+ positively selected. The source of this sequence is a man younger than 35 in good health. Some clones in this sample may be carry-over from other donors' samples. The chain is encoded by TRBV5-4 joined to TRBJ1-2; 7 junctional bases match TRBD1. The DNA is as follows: TGTGCCAGCAGCTGGGGTAAAGACAGGGCTAACTATGGCTACACCTTC. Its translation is CASSWGKDRANYGYTF.